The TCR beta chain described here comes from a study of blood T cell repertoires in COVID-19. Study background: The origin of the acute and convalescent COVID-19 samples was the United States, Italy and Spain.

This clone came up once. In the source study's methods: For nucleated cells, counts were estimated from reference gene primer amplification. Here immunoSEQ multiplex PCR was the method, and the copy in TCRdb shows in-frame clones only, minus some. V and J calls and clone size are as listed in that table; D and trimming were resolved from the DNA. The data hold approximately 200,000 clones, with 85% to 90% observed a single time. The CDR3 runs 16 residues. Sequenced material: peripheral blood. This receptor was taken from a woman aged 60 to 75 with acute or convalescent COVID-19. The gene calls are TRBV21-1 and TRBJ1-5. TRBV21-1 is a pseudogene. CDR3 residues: CASSKVRGGSNQPQHF. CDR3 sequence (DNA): TGTGCCAGCAGCAAAGTGAGGGGAGGGAGCAATCAGCCCCAGCATTTT.